This TCR beta chain is drawn from a study of shared clonotypes between healthy human individuals. At the level of the study: Plates per donor: three CD4 naive, three CD4 memory, two CD8 naive, one CD8 memory.

Of note for this clone: Its antigen is currently unknown.

Study outcomes and limitations: Some naive CD4 clonotypes, 4% to 6%, turned up in common across a handful of donors. A reduction in generation probabilities was seen for non-shared clonotypes relative to those shared by all four donors. A limitation of the genetic and exposure-history diversity represented arose from few donors.

Data came from immunoSEQ multiplex PCR; TCRdb stores just in-frame clones and leaves some out. The sample holds millions of clones, about 95% seen once. It was CD45RO-negative cells, positively selected for CCR7, that made up naive CD8 cells, with terminally differentiated effector memory CD45RA+ cells excluded. Between the trimmed V and J ends, which lost 4 bases and 4 bases, there was a span of 14 bases. Germline loops: CDR1 SGHDT, CDR2 YYEEEE. The CDR3 extends over 14 amino acids. The sequencing input was naive CD8+ T cells sorted from blood. This TCR derives from a man younger than 30 in good health. The chain has TRBV5-6 and TRBJ1-2; tentative D call: TRBD1 (5 bases). CDR3 loop: CASSPSTEVYGYTF. The CDR3 DNA reads TGTGCCAGCAGCCCCTCGACAGAAGTCTATGGCTACACCTTC.